The 30 T cell receptor beta chains presented below share a single source sample, sequenced in a study of blood T cell repertoires in COVID-19 (dated by TCRdb to the early 2020s). Libraries were prepared through the immunoSEQ multiplex PCR assay. TCRdb carries this immuneACCESS record with in-frame sequences only. Its versions omit some clonotypes, under half of them owing to an unresolved V gene in the studies checked, with the rest unexplained. The sample table lists about 160,000 clones, around four fifths of them with a count of one. The ten most abundant clones make up approximately 19% of the sample. What was sequenced was peripheral blood. These receptors all stem from a woman older than 75 with acute or convalescent COVID-19.

This clone was seen just once. The genes are TRBV7-9 and TRBJ1-2, with 8 bases matching TRBD1. The CDR3 is 14 amino acids. The V gene end was trimmed by 5 bases and the J gene end by 4 bases; junction bases not matched to a gene: 6. Germline CDR1 SEHNR, CDR2 FQNEAQ (reference sequence). CDR3 sequence reads: CASSHRTGLYGYTF. In DNA, the CDR3 is TGTGCCAGCAGCCACAGGACAGGGCTCTATGGCTACACCTTC.

The CDR3 loop reads CSARKSSGSNEQFF. CDR3 sequence (DNA): TGCAGCGCCCGGAAAAGTAGCGGGAGCAATGAGCAGTTCTTC. The chain combines TRBV29-1 with TRBJ2-1; 9 bases align to TRBD2. The CDR3 has 14 residues. V was clipped by 7 bases and J by 6 bases; unmatched bases: 10. Germline V lookup: CDR1 SQVTM, CDR2 ANQGSEA.

The chain has TRBV10-3 and TRBJ1-2; 7 bases are a match to TRBD1. The CDR3 is 15 amino acids. V gave up 5 bases and J gave up 3 bases; unmatched junction bases: 9. CDR1 ENHRY and CDR2 SYGVKD come from the germline V gene. This chain's CDR3 is CAISTTTGQYYGYTF. The CDR3 region has the DNA TGTGCCATCAGTACCACTACGGGACAGTACTATGGCTACACCTTC.

CDR3 sequence (DNA): TGCGCCAGCAGTCCTAGCGGGAGCCTGGAGACCCAGTACTTC. Protein: CASSPSGSLETQYF. The genes are TRBV5-1 and TRBJ2-5; 10 bases map to TRBD2. Per germline, CDR1 SGHRS and CDR2 YFSETQ. The length of the CDR3 is 14 residues. J lost 5 bases, V lost 5 bases, and 6 bases had no gene match.

The CDR3 DNA follows: TGTGCCAGCAGTTACGGAGTCACTGGGGCCAACGTCCTGACTTTC. It codes for CASSYGVTGANVLTF. V and J are TRBV6-6 and TRBJ2-6; D remains ambiguous. The CDR3 consists of 15 residues. Looked up from germline, CDR1 is MNHNY and CDR2 is SVGAGI (reference sequence). Trimming left V 2 bases short and J 2 bases short, with 7 bases between.

The chain uses TRBV6-2 or TRBV6-3 and TRBJ1-4, with D hard to call. CDR3 size: 15 residues. V was clipped by 6 bases and J by 4 bases, with 15 bases between them. Germline lookup yields CDR1 MNHEY and CDR2 SVGEGT. CDR3 coding DNA: TGTGCCAGCAGCCCCCCGGGAGGAATTAATGAAAAACTGTTTTTT. Translation gives CASSPPGGINEKLFF.

J is TRBJ1-2 and V is TRBV19; no clear D gene. This CDR3 is built from 12 residues. Germline V CDR1 and CDR2: LNHDA, SQIVND (reference sequence). V lost 3 bases and J 8 bases, leaving 10 bases between the germline ends. The CDR3 DNA reads as TGTGCCAGTAGTATCGCTGCCGGGGGCTACACCTTC. Protein sequence: CASSIAAGGYTF.

A note on this clone: The sample carries other DNA sequences with the same CDR3. This chain links TRBV5-1 with TRBJ2-7, with TRBD2 matching over 14 bases. There are 16 residues in the CDR3. The germline V gene has CDR1 SGHRS and CDR2 YFSETQ. Germline trimming cut 3 bases from V and 5 bases from J; bases unmatched to any gene: 7. CDR3 DNA: TGCGCCAGCAGCTCGGGACTAGCGGGAGTATCTGACGAGCAGTACTTC. It encodes CASSSGLAGVSDEQYF.

The genes are TRBV19 and TRBJ2-2; 7 bases map to TRBD2. Trimming cost V 3 bases and J 6 bases; bases outside gene matches: 7. Germline lookup yields CDR1 LNHDA and CDR2 SQIVND (reference sequence). This CDR3 comprises 15 residues. CDR3 sequence reads: CASSIRAGRAGELFF. The DNA for the CDR3 is TGTGCCAGTAGTATTCGAGCGGGGAGGGCCGGGGAGCTGTTTTTT.

J is TRBJ2-2 and V is TRBV7-9; no clear D gene. Trimming stripped 5 bases from V and 2 bases from J, with 18 bases between. Germline V gene lookup returns CDR1 SEHNR and CDR2 FQNEAQ (reference sequence). The CDR3 is 17 residues long. The CDR3 loop is CASSHRRGHLNTGELFF. Written as DNA, the CDR3 is TGTGCCAGCAGCCATCGTCGCGGCCACCTCAACACCGGGGAGCTGTTTTTT. The full variable domain, rest sourced from reference TRBV7-9 and TRBJ2-2, is DTGVSQNPRHKITKRGQNVTFRCDPISEHNRLYWYRQTLGQGPEFLTYFQNEAQLEKSRLLSDRFSAERPKGSFSTLEIQRTEQGDSAMYLCASSHRRGHLNTGELFFGEGSRLTVL.

This sequence joins TRBV19 and TRBJ1-5; no firm D call. CDR3 length: 12 amino acids. The V and J ends lost 3 bases and 6 bases respectively, with 6 bases between them. The germline gives CDR1 LNHDA, CDR2 SQIVND (reference sequence). CDR3 residues: CASSILTQPQHF. In DNA form, the CDR3 reads TGTGCCAGTAGTATCCTAACTCAGCCCCAGCATTTT.

The rearrangement uses TRBV30 and TRBJ1-2; 8 nucleotides agree with TRBD1. Per the germline V gene, CDR1 is GTSNPN and CDR2 is SVGIG (reference sequence). The J segment lost 6 bases and the V segment lost 1 base, leaving 1 base of the junction unmatched. This CDR3 contains 12 residues. For the CDR3, the DNA is TGTGCCTGGAGTGCAGGGGGCCATGGCTACACCTTC. Its protein product is CAWSAGGHGYTF.

V gene TRBV15 combines with J gene TRBJ2-5; the D gene is possibly TRBD2 (5 bases). The CDR3 extends over 13 amino acids. From germline, CDR1 is LNHNV and CDR2 YYDKDF (reference sequence). Deletions cut 3 bases from V and 5 bases from J, with 10 bases between. CDR3 coding DNA: TGTGCCACCAGCAGTGGAGGTGGGGAGACCCAGTACTTC. Translating it yields CATSSGGGETQYF.

V usage is TRBV18 and J usage is TRBJ1-1; tentative D call: TRBD1 (6 bases). The V end was cut by 0 bases, the J end by 1 base, with 6 bases between. Germline values: CDR1 KGHSH, CDR2 LQKENI. The CDR3 is 14 residues long. The CDR3: CASSPPGGNTEAFF. The CDR3 DNA sequence: TGTGCCAGCTCACCACCAGGGGGGAACACTGAAGCTTTCTTT.

The CDR3 coding sequence is TGTGCCAGCAGCCTGGCCAAAACCTACGAGCAGTACTTC. It translates to CASSLAKTYEQYF. V and J are TRBV12-3 or TRBV12-4 and TRBJ2-7; D is uncertain. V was pared by 6 bases and J by 2 bases, with 11 bases between. The CDR3 extends over 13 amino acids.

This rearrangement joins TRBV29-1 to TRBJ2-7; TRBD2 aligns across 8 bases. V gave up 6 bases and J gave up 11 bases; unmatched junction bases: 12. The CDR3 runs to 12 residues. Germline CDR1 reads SQVTM; CDR2 reads ANQGSEA. The CDR3 DNA sequence: TGCAGCGTCACGGGGCAATTTAGCGGGGAGTACTTC. It encodes CSVTGQFSGEYF.

In DNA, the CDR3 is TGTGCCAGCAGCCTAGCTAACGGGGGCGGGGAGCTGTTTTTT. Protein: CASSLANGGGELFF. The chain employs TRBV3-1 (or the pseudogene TRBV3-2) and TRBJ2-2, with D perhaps matching TRBD2 (6 bases). This CDR3 has 14 residues. CDR1 and CDR2 (germline): LGHDT, YNNKEL (reference sequence). V gave up 4 bases and J gave up 7 bases, with 13 bases separating them.

The chain has TRBV6-5 and TRBJ2-7; D possibly corresponds to TRBD2 (5 bases). The germline gives CDR1 MNHEY, CDR2 SVGAGI. CDR3 length equals 14 residues. V was trimmed by 9 bases and J by 2 bases, leaving 17 bases between them. CDR3 sequence reads: CASYSRRGAYEQYF. The CDR3 DNA is TGTGCCAGTTATTCCAGACGGGGAGCCTACGAGCAGTACTTC.

The chain is built from TRBV6-5 and TRBJ1-5; TRBD1 aligns across 7 bases. The length of the CDR3 is 14 residues. Germline CDR1 MNHEY, CDR2 SVGAGI. The V segment lost 6 bases and the J segment 3 bases; nucleotides outside the gene matches: 5. CDR3 protein: CASSRQGSNQPQHF. The CDR3 DNA is TGTGCCAGCAGCCGACAGGGATCCAATCAGCCCCAGCATTTT.

The rearrangement uses TRBV20-1 and TRBJ2-2; TRBD2 matches 12 bases. The CDR3 contains 15 residues. From germline, CDR1 is DFQATT and CDR2 SNEGSKA (reference sequence). The ends lost 3 bases at V and 5 bases at J; junction bases unmatched: 4. CDR3 region: CSASGLAGGTGELFF. In nucleotides, the CDR3 is TGCAGTGCTAGTGGTCTAGCGGGAGGGACCGGGGAGCTGTTTTTT.

The table lists this clone with a count of one. The V and J genes are TRBV11-3 and TRBJ2-1, with D maybe TRBD2 (7 bases). V lost 0 bases, J lost 10 bases, and 13 bases lay in between. The CDR3 covers 14 residues. Looked up from germline, CDR1 is SGHNT and CDR2 is YENEEA. Written as DNA, the CDR3 is TGTGCCAGCAGCTTAGATACGGGGGGCCAGGAGCAGTTCTTC. Its translation: CASSLDTGGQEQFF.

This rearrangement joins TRBV7-9 to TRBJ2-7; D uncertain. The V end was cut by 1 base, the J end by 3 bases, with 4 bases between. The germline V gene encodes CDR1 SEHNR and CDR2 FQNEAQ (reference sequence). This CDR3 spans 12 amino acids. CDR3 residues: CASSLGSYEQYF. DNA of the CDR3: TGTGCCAGCAGCTTAGGTAGCTACGAGCAGTACTTC.

This chain connects TRBV3-1 (or the pseudogene TRBV3-2) to TRBJ2-2; 14 bases line up with TRBD2. Germline CDR1 reads LGHDT; CDR2 reads YNNKEL (reference sequence). After removal of 1 base from V and 4 bases from J, the junction contained 11 bases not matched to a gene. The CDR3 is made up of 20 amino acids. The CDR3 loop reads CASSQALTSGRATGTGELFF. In DNA, the CDR3 is TGTGCCAGCAGCCAAGCCCTGACTAGCGGGAGGGCAACCGGCACCGGGGAGCTGTTTTTT.

V gene TRBV28 combines with J gene TRBJ2-5, with 9 bases matching TRBD1. Germline values: CDR1 MDHEN, CDR2 SYDVKM. The CDR3 covers 14 residues. V was clipped by 5 bases and J by 5 bases; unmatched bases: 6. CDR3 DNA: TGTGCCAGCAGTCCCGGACAGGGGTGGGAGACCCAGTACTTC. Amino acid sequence: CASSPGQGWETQYF. Full variable domain (missing parts from reference TRBV28 and TRBJ2-5): DVKVTQSSRYLVKRTGEKVFLECVQDMDHENMFWYRQDPGLGLRLIYFSYDVKMKEKGDIPEGYSVSREKKERFSLILESASTNQTSMYLCASSPGQGWETQYFGPGTRLLVL.

The rearrangement links TRBV7-2 to TRBJ2-7, with D tentatively TRBD2 (5 bases). The CDR3 is 14 amino acids. V lost 3 bases and J 2 bases, leaving 11 bases between the germline ends. The V gene's germline CDR1 is SGHTA and CDR2 FQGNSA. CDR3 in DNA: TGTGCCAGCAGCTTTGTCTACGGGGCCTACGAGCAGTACTTC. It is translated as CASSFVYGAYEQYF.

The V and J genes are TRBV19 and TRBJ1-5; maybe TRBD1 (6 bases). V shed 5 bases and J shed 0 bases, with 11 bases lying between them. The CDR3 is 15 amino acids. The germline gives CDR1 LNHDA, CDR2 SQIVND (reference sequence). CDR3 in DNA: TGTGCCAGTAGTGGCGGACAGTTTAGCAATCAGCCCCAGCATTTT. This translates into CASSGGQFSNQPQHF.

V usage is TRBV27 and J usage is TRBJ2-7, with 7 bases lining up with TRBD2. The junction had 6 bases not matched to a gene; V was cut back by 6 bases and J by 4 bases. The CDR3 has 13 residues. Looked up from germline, CDR1 is MNHEY and CDR2 is SMNVEV (reference sequence). The CDR3 DNA reads TGTGCCAGCAGGAAAAGCGGGACTTACGAGCAGTACTTC. Translated: CASRKSGTYEQYF.

The rearrangement uses TRBV5-6 and TRBJ2-1, with D maybe TRBD1 (6 bases). Trimming cost V 0 bases and J 12 bases, with 13 bases left between them. The V gene's germline CDR1 is SGHDT and CDR2 YYEEEE. The CDR3 sequence is 13 residues long. CDR3 nucleotide sequence: TGTGCCAGCAGCTTGGTTTCAGGGGTGGGGCAGTTCTTC. This codes for CASSLVSGVGQFF.

The CDR3 nucleotides are TGTGCCAGCAGCCTCGGTCAGGTGACTAATGAAAAACTGTTTTTT. It encodes CASSLGQVTNEKLFF. The chain joins TRBV7-9 to TRBJ1-4; D is uncertain. The CDR3 runs to 15 residues. Germline V gene lookup returns CDR1 SEHNR and CDR2 FQNEAQ (reference sequence). V was shortened by 5 bases and J by 2 bases, with 12 bases between the two germline ends.

The chain combines TRBV5-1 with TRBJ2-1; D perhaps matches TRBD2 (5 bases). Germline lookup yields CDR1 SGHRS and CDR2 YFSETQ. The ends were cut back, 1 base at V and 2 bases at J, with 13 bases in the middle. This CDR3 region has 16 residues. CDR3 DNA sequence: TGCGCCAGCAGCTTGACCCAGCGGAGAACCTACAATGAGCAGTTCTTC. Protein sequence: CASSLTQRRTYNEQFF.